A selection of T cell receptor beta chains follows, all from one sample in a study of blood T cell repertoires in COVID-19. Data came from immunoSEQ multiplex PCR; TCRdb stores just in-frame clones and leaves some out. In the table there are under 250,000 clones, 65% to 90% of which are singletons. Sequenced sample: PBMCs or T cells enriched from blood (not recorded which). Every receptor here comes from a man aged 35-49 years who had recovered from COVID-19. The CDR3 runs from the conserved cysteine through the conserved F or W. A D gene is named only where the DNA matches it firmly. Expanded clones get a size class; other rows say once, few or many, or leave the size out.

v_gene: TRBV30
d_gene: -
abundance: once
j_gene: TRBJ1-3
CDR3nt: TGTGCCTGGGGACTCGACAGCTCTGGAAACACCATATATTTT
CDR3aa: CAWGLDSSGNTIYF

v_gene: TRBV5-1
d_gene: TRBD1
abundance: -
j_gene: TRBJ2-7
CDR3nt: TGCGCCAGCAGCTACGGGACAGGAGCCTACGAGCAGTACTTC
CDR3aa: CASSYGTGAYEQYF

v_gene: TRBV6-5
d_gene: -
abundance: -
j_gene: TRBJ2-7
CDR3nt: TGTGCCAGCATCCAACAGGGGAGGTACGAGCAGTACTTC
CDR3aa: CASIQQGRYEQYF

v_gene: TRBV5-4
d_gene: TRBD1
abundance: few
j_gene: TRBJ2-1
CDR3nt: TGTGCCAGCAGCTTGGTGCAGGGGGCGCGGGGCAATGAGCAGTTCTTC
CDR3aa: CASSLVQGARGNEQFF

v_gene: TRBV5-1
d_gene: TRBD2
abundance: -
j_gene: TRBJ2-3
CDR3nt: TGCGCCAGCAGCTTGGTACTAGCGGGGGGCACAGATACGCAGTATTTT
CDR3aa: CASSLVLAGGTDTQYF

v_gene: TRBV27
d_gene: TRBD1
abundance: -
j_gene: TRBJ1-4
CDR3nt: TGTGCCAGCAGTCCGCGGGACAGTCCTAATGAAAAACTGTTTTTT
CDR3aa: CASSPRDSPNEKLFF

v_gene: TRBV30
d_gene: TRBD2
abundance: -
j_gene: TRBJ2-1
CDR3nt: TGTGCCTTTCGGACTAGCGGGAGGATGGCTGAGCAGTTCTTC
CDR3aa: CAFRTSGRMAEQFF

v_gene: TRBV27
d_gene: TRBD1
abundance: -
j_gene: TRBJ2-7
CDR3nt: TGTGCCAGCAGAACGACAGGGCGGTTAGTAGAGCAGTACTTC
CDR3aa: CASRTTGRLVEQYF

v_gene: TRBV5-4
d_gene: -
abundance: -
j_gene: TRBJ2-1
CDR3nt: TGTGCCAGCAGCTTAATCCGGGACTCCACGTACAATGAGCAGTTCTTC
CDR3aa: CASSLIRDSTYNEQFF

v_gene: TRBV4-2
d_gene: TRBD2
abundance: -
j_gene: TRBJ2-1
CDR3nt: TGTGCCAGCAGCCAAGACTTGCTAGCGGGAGGGTGGAATGAGCAGTTCTTC
CDR3aa: CASSQDLLAGGWNEQFF

v_gene: TRBV5-1
d_gene: TRBD1
abundance: -
j_gene: TRBJ2-3
CDR3nt: TGCGCCAGCTCTCGGGGGGACAGGGCCACAGATACGCAGTATTTT
CDR3aa: CASSRGDRATDTQYF

v_gene: TRBV28
d_gene: -
abundance: once
j_gene: TRBJ1-5
CDR3nt: TGTGCCAGCAGTTGGGGGGGGGATCAGCCCCAGCATTTT
CDR3aa: CASSWGGDQPQHF

v_gene: TRBV5-1
d_gene: -
abundance: -
j_gene: TRBJ1-1
CDR3nt: TGCGCCAGCAGCTTGGGCTGGGGGCTGTATAACACTGAAGCTTTCTTT
CDR3aa: CASSLGWGLYNTEAFF

v_gene: TRBV6-5
d_gene: TRBD1
abundance: -
j_gene: TRBJ1-3
CDR3nt: TGTGCCAGCAGGTATACAGGGGCCTCTGGAAACACCATATATTTT
CDR3aa: CASRYTGASGNTIYF

v_gene: TRBV9
d_gene: -
abundance: -
j_gene: TRBJ2-3
CDR3nt: TGTGCCAGCAGCCCCAGGGGACCAGATACGCAGTATTTT
CDR3aa: CASSPRGPDTQYF

v_gene: TRBV12-3/TRBV12-4
d_gene: -
abundance: -
j_gene: TRBJ1-1
CDR3nt: TGTGCCAGCGGGGGGGTAGGAAACACTGAAGCTTTCTTT
CDR3aa: CASGGVGNTEAFF

v_gene: TRBV7-2
d_gene: -
abundance: -
j_gene: TRBJ2-7
CDR3nt: TGTGCCAGCCGTTCTCCGGGGTCTAGCGCCGAGCAGTACTTC
CDR3aa: CASRSPGSSAEQYF

v_gene: TRBV7-9
d_gene: -
abundance: -
j_gene: TRBJ2-5
CDR3nt: TGTGCCAGCAGCACCGTACTAGGGAGCCAAGAGACCCAGTACTTC
CDR3aa: CASSTVLGSQETQYF

v_gene: TRBV3-1/TRBV3-2
d_gene: TRBD1
abundance: -
j_gene: TRBJ1-2
CDR3nt: TGTGCCAGCAGCCAAGGGCGGACAGGGGGCATCTATGGCTACACCTTC
CDR3aa: CASSQGRTGGIYGYTF

v_gene: TRBV19
d_gene: -
abundance: -
j_gene: TRBJ1-1
CDR3nt: TGTGCCAGTCAACAGGGAATGAACACTGAAGCTTTCTTT
CDR3aa: CASQQGMNTEAFF

v_gene: TRBV12-5
d_gene: -
abundance: once
j_gene: TRBJ1-1
CDR3nt: TGTGCTAGTGGTTTGTCAATGAACACTGAAGCTTTCTTT
CDR3aa: CASGLSMNTEAFF

v_gene: TRBV19
d_gene: -
abundance: -
j_gene: TRBJ1-1
CDR3nt: TGTGCCAGTAGTATTATCTGGGGGCAGACTGAAGCTTTCTTT
CDR3aa: CASSIIWGQTEAFF

v_gene: TRBV14
d_gene: TRBD1
abundance: medium-sized
j_gene: TRBJ2-5
CDR3nt: TGTGCCAGCCGGGACAGGGGCCAAGAGACCCAGTACTTC
CDR3aa: CASRDRGQETQYF

v_gene: TRBV15
d_gene: -
abundance: -
j_gene: TRBJ1-1
CDR3nt: TGTGCCACCAGCAGAGCTGGAGGCGGCGCTGAAGCTTTCTTT
CDR3aa: CATSRAGGGAEAFF

v_gene: TRBV19
d_gene: -
abundance: -
j_gene: TRBJ2-3
CDR3nt: TGTGCCAGTAGTACCGTGGGGCTCTGGACAGATACGCAGTATTTT
CDR3aa: CASSTVGLWTDTQYF

v_gene: TRBV29-1
d_gene: TRBD1
abundance: -
j_gene: TRBJ2-3
CDR3nt: TGCAGCGTTGAACCCAGGGGGAGACCAGATACGCAGTATTTT
CDR3aa: CSVEPRGRPDTQYF

v_gene: TRBV7-9
d_gene: TRBD1
abundance: -
j_gene: TRBJ1-5
CDR3nt: TGTGCCAGCAGCTTACACGGTACAGGGGCAAATCAGCCCCAGCATTTT
CDR3aa: CASSLHGTGANQPQHF

v_gene: TRBV9
d_gene: -
abundance: -
j_gene: TRBJ1-2
CDR3nt: TGTGCCAGCAGCGTAGTCTTGAATCGCCTAGAAACCGGGGGTAACTATGGCTACACCTTC
CDR3aa: CASSVVLNRLETGGNYGYTF

v_gene: TRBV28
d_gene: -
abundance: -
j_gene: TRBJ1-4
CDR3nt: TGTGCCAGCAGTCTCGGTTCATCTGCAACTAATGAAAAACTGTTTTTT
CDR3aa: CASSLGSSATNEKLFF

v_gene: TRBV15
d_gene: -
abundance: -
j_gene: TRBJ2-1
CDR3nt: TGTGCCACCAGCAGGCAGGGGCAGGGGAGGGTAAATGAGCAGTTCTTC
CDR3aa: CATSRQGQGRVNEQFF

v_gene: TRBV6-1
d_gene: -
abundance: -
j_gene: TRBJ1-2
CDR3nt: TGTGCCAGCAGTGAAATCCGGGGTAGTGGCTACACCTTC
CDR3aa: CASSEIRGSGYTF

v_gene: TRBV6-2/TRBV6-3
d_gene: -
abundance: -
j_gene: TRBJ2-5
CDR3nt: TGTGCCAGCAGTATTAGTCGGGAGACCCAGTACTTC
CDR3aa: CASSISRETQYF

v_gene: TRBV9
d_gene: TRBD1
abundance: -
j_gene: TRBJ2-7
CDR3nt: TGTGCCAGCAGCAAGACCGGGACAGGGGTGGACGAGCAGTACTTC
CDR3aa: CASSKTGTGVDEQYF

v_gene: TRBV25-1
d_gene: -
abundance: once
j_gene: TRBJ2-3
CDR3nt: TGTGCCAGCAGTGTTGCGGGGGATACGCAGTATTTT
CDR3aa: CASSVAGDTQYF

v_gene: TRBV4-1
d_gene: TRBD2
abundance: once
j_gene: TRBJ2-3
CDR3nt: TGCGCCAGCAGCCAATGGGTGGTAGCGGGAACGTATTTT
CDR3aa: CASSQWVVAGTYF

v_gene: TRBV6-1
d_gene: -
abundance: -
j_gene: TRBJ1-2
CDR3nt: TGTGCCAGCAGTTCAAACATTAACTATGGCTACACCTTC
CDR3aa: CASSSNINYGYTF